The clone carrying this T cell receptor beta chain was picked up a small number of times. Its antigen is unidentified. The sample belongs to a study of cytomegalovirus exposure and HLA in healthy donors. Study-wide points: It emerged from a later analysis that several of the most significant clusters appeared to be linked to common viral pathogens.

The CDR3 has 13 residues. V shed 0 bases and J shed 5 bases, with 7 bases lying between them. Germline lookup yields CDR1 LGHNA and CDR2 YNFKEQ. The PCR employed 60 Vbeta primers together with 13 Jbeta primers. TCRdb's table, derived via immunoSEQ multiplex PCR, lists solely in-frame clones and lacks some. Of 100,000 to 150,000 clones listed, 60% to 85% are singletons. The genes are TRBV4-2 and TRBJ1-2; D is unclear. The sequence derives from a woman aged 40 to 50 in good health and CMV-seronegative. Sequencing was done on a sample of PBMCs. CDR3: CASSQERGYGYTF. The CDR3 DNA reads TGTGCCAGCAGCCAAGAGAGAGGGTATGGCTACACCTTC.